This entry lists 17 T cell receptor beta chains sequenced from one sample in a study of identifying expanded T cells in peripheral blood (dated by TCRdb to the late 2010s). Libraries came from the immunoSEQ multiplex PCR assay. The source is immuneACCESS, and TCRdb retained only in-frame sequences with V and J called. Part of the clones is not carried over; for the studies checked, unresolved V genes explain less than half of this, and the remainder is unexplained. The sample yields 100,000 to 150,000 clones; 84% were counted once. The top ten hold 3% to 3.5% of the sample. Sample: blood. These receptors all stem from a person aged 18 to 75 in good health.

The gene calls are TRBV13 and TRBJ2-5; D possibly uses TRBD1 or TRBD2 (6 bases each). V lost 5 bases and J lost 6, with 19 bases in between. The CDR3 totals 15 residues. The germline V gene encodes CDR1 PRHDT and CDR2 FYEKMQ (reference sequence). CDR3 in DNA: TGTGCCAGCAGCCCACTGACAAGGGGGGAAAAGACCCAGTACTTC. The encoded protein is CASSPLTRGEKTQYF.

The V call is TRBV7-2, the J call TRBJ2-7; maybe TRBD1 (5 bases). Trimming took off 0 bases at V and 2 bases at J, with 11 bases between the two ends. Germline assignment: CDR1 SGHTA and CDR2 FQGNSA. The CDR3 runs to 15 residues. The chain's CDR3 is CASSLAGQGAYEQYF. DNA for the CDR3: TGTGCCAGCAGCTTAGCGGGGCAGGGTGCCTACGAGCAGTACTTC.

V gene TRBV11-2 combines with J gene TRBJ2-1, with 8 bases identical to TRBD2. The CDR3 is made up of 16 amino acids. J lost 6 bases, V lost 8 bases, and 15 bases had no gene match. CDR1 and CDR2 from the germline V gene are SGHAT and FQNNGV. The CDR3 DNA follows: TGTGCCAGCGTACCAAACGGGGGGGGCTTATTCAATGAGCAGTTCTTC. Its protein product is CASVPNGGGLFNEQFF.

The V and J genes are TRBV11-3 and TRBJ2-7, with TRBD2 matching 8 bases. CDR1 and CDR2 (germline): SGHNT, YENEEA. This CDR3 comprises 15 residues. V gave up 2 bases and J gave up 1 base; unmatched junction bases: 4. DNA of the CDR3: TGTGCCAGCAGCTTATTCCGGGGGGGTTCCTACGAGCAGTACTTC. Amino acids: CASSLFRGGSYEQYF.

CDR3 loop: CASSLNLIDGYTF. CDR3 nucleotide sequence: TGTGCCAGCAGTTTAAACCTAATTGATGGCTACACCTTC. The chain joins TRBV27 to TRBJ1-2; D gene uncertain. CDR3 size: 13 residues. Trimming cost V 2 bases and J 6 bases, with 10 bases left between them. Germline CDR1 and CDR2: MNHEY and SMNVEV (reference sequence).

This rearrangement joins TRBV30 to TRBJ2-5, with a weak D call TRBD2 (6 bases). Trimming removed 1 base from V and 4 bases from J, with 10 bases in between. CDR1 and CDR2 (germline): GTSNPN, SVGIG (reference sequence). The CDR3 is made up of 13 amino acids. In nucleotides, the CDR3 is TGTGCCTGGAGTGGGGGGAGGAGAGAGACCCAGTACTTC. Translation gives CAWSGGRRETQYF.

The chain is built from TRBV6-4 and TRBJ1-2; the D gene is possibly TRBD1 (6 bases). CDR1 MRHNA and CDR2 SNTAGT come from the germline V gene. CDR3 length equals 13 residues. V was cut by 6 bases and J by 7 bases, with 15 bases left in between. The DNA of the CDR3 is TGTGCCAGCAGCTCCGACAGGATAGGTGGCTACACCTTC. Protein product: CASSSDRIGGYTF.

The chain joins TRBV9 to TRBJ1-5; 9 bases fit TRBD1. The ends lost 5 bases at V and 7 bases at J; junction bases unmatched: 7. The CDR3 runs to 14 residues. The germline V gene encodes CDR1 SGDLS and CDR2 YYNGEE. This CDR3 is CASSDRQGGQPQHF. The CDR3 DNA reads TGTGCCAGCAGTGATCGACAGGGGGGCCAGCCCCAGCATTTT.

The chain couples TRBV19 to TRBJ2-3; D is uncertain. The CDR3 covers 13 residues. V was clipped by 5 bases and J by 1 base, with 7 bases between them. CDR1 is LNHDA and CDR2 is SQIVND in the germline V gene (reference sequence). This chain's CDR3 is CASSAGGTDTQYF. DNA of the CDR3: TGTGCCAGTAGTGCCGGCGGCACAGATACGCAGTATTTT. The full variable domain, in which reference TRBV19 and TRBJ2-3 provide the parts outside the CDR3, is DGGITQSPKYLFRKEGQNVTLSCEQNLNHDAMYWYRQDPGQGLRLIYYSQIVNDFQKGDIAEGYSVSREKKESFPLTVTSAQKNPTAFYLCASSAGGTDTQYFGPGTRLTVL.

V gene TRBV9 combines with J gene TRBJ1-5, with D unclear. Trimming removed 3 bases at V and 6 bases at J, with 13 bases between. The CDR3 consists of 14 residues. Germline V CDR1 and CDR2: SGDLS, YYNGEE. CDR3 amino acids: CASSADIVTQPQHF. The CDR3 region has the DNA TGTGCCAGCAGCGCAGACATAGTTACTCAGCCCCAGCATTTT.

V gene TRBV29-1 combines with J gene TRBJ1-4; no reliable D call. The CDR3 contains 13 residues. Per the germline V gene, CDR1 is SQVTM and CDR2 is ANQGSEA. V lost 5 bases, J lost 5 bases, and 12 bases lay in between. Written as DNA, the CDR3 is TGCAGCGTTTCACAGAGGAGAAATGAAAAACTGTTTTTT. Translation gives CSVSQRRNEKLFF.

In its sample, this clone was seen once. The chain is built from TRBV29-1 and TRBJ2-5; D gene unclear. V was shortened by 2 bases and J by 9 bases, with 16 bases between the two germline ends. Looked up from germline, CDR1 is SQVTM and CDR2 is ANQGSEA. The CDR3 is 13 residues long. The CDR3 loop reads CSVETAGSLAQYF. The CDR3 DNA follows: TGCAGCGTTGAAACCGCAGGCAGCCTAGCCCAGTACTTC. Full variable domain (missing parts from reference TRBV29-1 and TRBJ2-5): SAVISQKPSRDICQRGTSLTIQCQVDSQVTMMFWYRQQPGQSLTLIATANQGSEATYESGFVIDKFPISRPNLTFSTLTVSNMSPEDSSIYLCSVETAGSLAQYFGPGTRLLVL.

The chain combines TRBV30 with TRBJ1-6; D is possibly TRBD1 (6 bases). The germline V gene has CDR1 GTSNPN and CDR2 SVGIG (reference sequence). Trimming left V 7 bases short and J 14 bases short, with 21 bases between. The CDR3 has 13 amino acids. The CDR3 nucleotides read TGTGCCTCTCAATGGGGGCCGCAATGGGCCCTCCACTTT. Its protein product is CASQWGPQWALHF.

This clone was detected once. This chain links TRBV7-3 with TRBJ1-4; no clear D. CDR3 length: 13 residues. CDR1 and CDR2 (germline): SGHTA, FQGTGA. V was pared by 5 bases and J by 3 bases, with 7 bases between. CDR3 sequence (DNA): TGTGCCAGCAGCCGAGGCGCTAATGAAAAACTGTTTTTT. The encoded protein is CASSRGANEKLFF. Together with reference TRBV7-3 and TRBJ1-4, the CDR3 gives the full variable domain: GAGVSQTPSNKVTEKGKYVELRCDPISGHTALYWYRQSLGQGPEFLIYFQGTGAADDSGLPNDRFFAVRPEGSVSTLKIQRTERGDSAVYLCASSRGANEKLFFGSGTQLSVL.

The chain carries TRBV19 and TRBJ2-3; 7 positions agree with TRBD1. After removal of 9 bases from V and 2 bases from J, the junction contained 14 bases not matched to a gene. Germline CDR1 reads LNHDA; CDR2 reads SQIVND (reference sequence). The CDR3 loop spans 16 amino acids. This chain's CDR3 is CASRGGRGTFTDTQYF. The CDR3, as DNA: TGTGCCAGCCGTGGGGGCAGGGGGACCTTCACAGATACGCAGTATTTT.

The chain uses TRBV7-2 and TRBJ2-7, with TRBD2 matching 7 bases. The trim removed 2 bases at V and 2 bases at J, leaving 6 bases unmatched. The CDR3 totals 15 residues. Germline loops: CDR1 SGHTA, CDR2 FQGNSA. Here the CDR3 reads CASSLKGRGPYEQYF. CDR3 nucleotides: TGTGCCAGCAGCTTAAAAGGGAGGGGCCCCTACGAGCAGTACTTC.

The genes are TRBV7-3 and TRBJ2-5, with D perhaps matching TRBD2 (5 bases). The germline V gene has CDR1 SGHTA and CDR2 FQGTGA. This CDR3 region has 16 residues. V was clipped by 5 bases and J by 1 base, with 17 bases between them. CDR3 region: CASSPFGGRTQETQYF. The DNA for the CDR3 is TGTGCCAGCAGCCCATTCGGAGGACGTACCCAAGAGACCCAGTACTTC.